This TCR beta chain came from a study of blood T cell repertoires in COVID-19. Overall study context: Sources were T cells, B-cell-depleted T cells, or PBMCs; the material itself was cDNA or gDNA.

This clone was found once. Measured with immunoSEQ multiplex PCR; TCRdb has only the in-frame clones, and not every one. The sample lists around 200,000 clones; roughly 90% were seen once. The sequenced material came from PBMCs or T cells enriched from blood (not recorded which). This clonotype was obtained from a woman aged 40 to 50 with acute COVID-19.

CDR3 sequence (DNA): TGCGCCAGCAGCCAAGGGGTTTTTCAAACAGGGAACTATGGCTACACCTTC. Amino acids: CASSQGVFQTGNYGYTF. The chain is built from TRBV4-1 and TRBJ1-2; a weak D match, TRBD1 (6 bases). The germline gives CDR1 MGHRA, CDR2 YSYEKL. This CDR3 contains 17 residues. V was clipped by 1 base and J by 2 bases, with 17 bases between them.